The 25 T cell receptor beta chains in this list originate from one sample, sequenced in a study of CD8+CD57+ T cells in acquired aplastic anemia. All patients picked for sequencing had shown, by flow cytometry, an expansion of CD8+CD57+ cells. Researchers used genomic DNA as the template to profile TCR beta VDJ and CDR3. TCRdb itself ran the reads through MiXCR, one entry per CDR3 protein. Of some 170,000 distinct CDR3 sequences in the sample, 40% to 55% were seen once. Sample: sorted CD4+, CD8+, or CD8+CD57+ T cells (not recorded which) from PBMCs. The source is a human donor with aplastic anemia.

This sequence joins TRBV10-3 and TRBJ2-7, with unresolved D. CDR1 ENHRY and CDR2 SYGVKD come from the germline V gene. The V and J ends lost 6 bases and 3 bases respectively, with 12 bases between them. This CDR3 contains 13 residues. CDR3 loop: CAIRWARDYEQYF. CDR3 sequence (DNA): TGTGCCATCAGGTGGGCGAGAGACTACGAGCAGTACTTC.

The chain uses TRBV24-1 and TRBJ2-7; D is possibly TRBD1 or TRBD2 (5 bases each). V was pared by 5 bases and J by 2 bases, with 15 bases between. The germline V gene has CDR1 KGHDR and CDR2 SFDVKD. The CDR3 sequence is 15 residues long. The CDR3 region has the DNA TGTGCCACCAGTGCCTCCCCGGGGACCACCTACGAGCAGTACTTC. Amino acid sequence: CATSASPGTTYEQYF.

This clonotype was counted many times. The CDR3 bases are TGTGCCAGCAGTTCGGGACAGGGGGCGCGGACTGAAGCTTTCTTT. This translates into CASSSGQGARTEAFF. The rearrangement links TRBV27 to TRBJ1-1; TRBD1 aligns across 12 bases. The V and J ends lost 4 bases and 5 bases, in that order; junction bases with no gene match: 5. The CDR3 loop spans 15 amino acids. Germline-derived CDR1 and CDR2 are MNHEY and SMNVEV (reference sequence).

The sample holds a few counts of this clonotype. The CDR3 loop reads CAISESLAGVINEQFF. In DNA, the CDR3 is TGTGCCATCAGTGAGTCCCTAGCGGGAGTAATAAATGAGCAGTTCTTC. The V and J genes are TRBV10-3 and TRBJ2-1, with TRBD2 matching over 10 bases. This CDR3 contains 16 residues. With 0 bases clipped from V and 7 bases from J, the junction kept 6 bases outside the gene matches. The germline V gene has CDR1 ENHRY and CDR2 SYGVKD.

The chain carries TRBV10-2 and TRBJ1-5; a possible D gene is TRBD1 (6 bases). There are 16 residues in the CDR3. Germline loops: CDR1 WSHSY, CDR2 SAAADI. V gave up 6 bases and J gave up 2 bases, with 17 bases separating them. The CDR3 coding sequence is TGCGCCAGCAGGGACTTCTCAGGGGACGGCAATCAGCCCCAGCATTTT. This translates into CASRDFSGDGNQPQHF.

This clonotype was detected many times. The chain couples TRBV27 to TRBJ2-5; perhaps TRBD1 as D (5 bases). V was pared by 6 bases and J by 0 bases, with 11 bases between. The CDR3 consists of 14 residues. The germline V gene encodes CDR1 MNHEY and CDR2 SMNVEV (reference sequence). Here the CDR3 reads CASSRTPYQETQYF. The DNA of the CDR3 is TGTGCCAGCAGCCGGACACCGTACCAAGAGACCCAGTACTTC.

The chain couples TRBV11-2 to TRBJ1-1; 8 bases match TRBD1. The CDR3 extends over 17 amino acids. With 5 bases clipped from V and 0 bases from J, the junction kept 11 bases outside the gene matches. Per the germline V gene, CDR1 is SGHAT and CDR2 is FQNNGV. The CDR3 protein is CASSPVRGLNMNTEAFF. The CDR3 region has the DNA TGTGCCAGCAGCCCGGTCAGGGGGCTCAATATGAACACTGAAGCTTTCTTT.

This rearrangement joins TRBV25-1 to TRBJ2-1, with 7 bases lining up with TRBD1. The CDR3 sequence is 16 residues long. J was trimmed by 2 bases and V by 8 bases; bases with no gene match: 12. Germline lookup yields CDR1 MGHDK and CDR2 SYGVNS. CDR3: CASSPPNRGPYNEQFF. DNA for the CDR3: TGTGCCAGCTCACCTCCAAACAGGGGCCCCTACAATGAGCAGTTCTTC.

This clonotype was found many times. The CDR3 bases are TGTGCCAGCAGCCTCGGACAGGGGGGTGCAACTAATGAAAAACTGTTTTTT. Residues: CASSLGQGGATNEKLFF. The V and J genes are TRBV5-4 and TRBJ1-4, with TRBD1 matching over 10 bases. The germline CDR1 and CDR2 sequences are SGHNT and YYREEE (reference sequence). This CDR3 spans 17 amino acids. Germline trimming cut 4 bases from V and 0 bases from J; bases unmatched to any gene: 6.

The sample holds many counts of this clonotype. The gene calls are TRBV29-1 and TRBJ1-1; TRBD1 agrees at 7 bases. The trim removed 7 bases at V and 4 bases at J, leaving 3 bases unmatched. This CDR3 has 11 residues. Germline loops: CDR1 SQVTM, CDR2 ANQGSEA. In DNA, the CDR3 is TGCAGCGCCGGGGACAGCACTGAAGCTTTCTTT. Residues: CSAGDSTEAFF.

J is TRBJ2-1 and V is TRBV29-1, with 7 nucleotides matching TRBD2. Germline V gives CDR1 SQVTM, CDR2 ANQGSEA. The CDR3 is 16 amino acids. J lost 0 bases, V lost 0 bases, and 5 bases had no gene match. CDR3 sequence: CSVEDREGSSYNEQFF. In nucleotides, the CDR3 is TGCAGCGTTGAAGATAGGGAGGGGAGCTCCTACAATGAGCAGTTCTTC.

This chain joins TRBV12-3 or TRBV12-4 and TRBJ2-7; a weak D match, TRBD1 (6 bases). The CDR3 spans 11 residues. Trimming pared 6 bases from V and 7 bases from J, leaving 10 bases between. The CDR3 region has the DNA TGTGCCAGCAGGGGGGCCGGTGAGCAGTACTTC. This codes for CASRGAGEQYF.

V usage is TRBV4-2 and J usage is TRBJ2-5; TRBD2 matches at 12 bases. Germline-derived CDR1 and CDR2 are LGHNA and YNFKEQ. With 1 base clipped from V and 4 bases from J, the junction kept 4 bases outside the gene matches. This CDR3 comprises 16 residues. The CDR3 DNA sequence: TGTGCCAGCAGCCAAGCTAGCGGGGGGGCAGGAGAGACCCAGTACTTC. Translating it yields CASSQASGGAGETQYF.

Many counts were recorded for this clonotype. The chain links TRBV9 to TRBJ1-2; 9 bases are a match to TRBD1. CDR3 length: 14 residues. V lost 3 bases to trimming and J lost 5 bases; unmatched junction nucleotides: 5. Germline values: CDR1 SGDLS, CDR2 YYNGEE. The CDR3 protein is CASSAGDREYGYTF. In nucleotides, the CDR3 is TGTGCCAGCAGCGCCGGGGACAGGGAGTATGGCTACACCTTC.

Many counts were recorded for this clonotype. The chain joins TRBV24-1 to TRBJ2-7, with D perhaps TRBD1 or TRBD2 (6 bases each). V shed 5 bases and J shed 5 bases, with 15 bases lying between them. Germline V gives CDR1 KGHDR, CDR2 SFDVKD. This CDR3 region has 14 residues. CDR3: CATSVSGGADEQYF. CDR3 bases: TGTGCCACCAGTGTATCCGGGGGCGCAGACGAGCAGTACTTC.

As for this clonotype: This may arise from a read error, as a much more abundant clone is one base away. This chain connects TRBV7-6 to TRBJ1-1; tentative D call: TRBD1 (5 bases). V shed 3 bases and J shed 6 bases, with 17 bases lying between them. CDR1 SGHVS and CDR2 FNYEAQ come from the germline V gene. CDR3 length: 15 residues. The CDR3 loop is CASSFENLRDAEAFF. The CDR3, as DNA: TGTGCCAGCAGCTTTGAAAACCTGAGGGACGCTGAAGCTTTCTTT.

This sequence joins TRBV19 and TRBJ2-7, with 7 bases matching TRBD1. The V gene's germline CDR1 is LNHDA and CDR2 SQIVND (reference sequence). The CDR3 extends over 14 amino acids. V shed 10 bases, J shed 1 base, and the junction held 10 bases outside the gene matches. Written as DNA, the CDR3 is TGTGCCACCTCTCCCGGACAGGTATCCTACGAGCAGTACTTC. Protein: CATSPGQVSYEQYF.

A few counts support this clonotype. This chain links TRBV2 with TRBJ1-2, with 7 bases aligning to TRBD1. The germline V gene encodes CDR1 SNHLY and CDR2 FYNNEI. This CDR3 is 13 amino acids long. J lost 3 bases, V lost 7 bases, and 5 bases had no gene match. This CDR3 reads CASNPGQHYGYTF. The CDR3 bases are TGTGCCAGCAACCCGGGACAGCACTATGGCTACACCTTC.

This clonotype was observed many times. The chain joins TRBV2 to TRBJ1-5; 7 bases are shared with TRBD1. Trimming took 3 bases from V and 1 from J; bases not matched to a gene: 6. Germline V gives CDR1 SNHLY, CDR2 FYNNEI. The CDR3 sequence is 16 residues long. CDR3 amino acids: CASSEGQILSNQPQHF. The DNA of the CDR3 is TGTGCCAGCAGTGAGGGACAGATTTTGAGCAATCAGCCCCAGCATTTT.

This clonotype was detected only a few times. The chain couples TRBV29-1 to TRBJ2-1, with 7 bases identical to TRBD2. V gave up 2 bases and J gave up 0 bases; unmatched junction bases: 4. The CDR3 length is 15 residues. The germline V gene encodes CDR1 SQVTM and CDR2 ANQGSEA. The DNA of the CDR3 is TGCAGCGTTGAATTACTAGCGTACTCCTACAATGAGCAGTTCTTC. Its protein is CSVELLAYSYNEQFF.

In DNA form, the CDR3 reads TGTGCCAGCAGCTCGGAGGGGACGTTAGACATTCAGTACTTC. As protein: CASSSEGTLDIQYF. The chain links TRBV2 to TRBJ2-4, with D tentatively TRBD2 (6 bases). Germline loops: CDR1 SNHLY, CDR2 FYNNEI. V lost 6 bases and J lost 8, with 17 bases in between. The CDR3 runs 14 residues.

The chain recombines TRBV20-1 with TRBJ1-1, with TRBD1 identical over 12 bases. J gave up 0 bases and V 5 bases, and 13 bases lay outside the gene matches. Germline V lookup: CDR1 DFQATT, CDR2 SNEGSKA (reference sequence). This CDR3 region has 18 residues. The CDR3 loop is CSALLITGTGGLNTEAFF. In DNA, the CDR3 is TGCAGTGCTCTATTGATCACCGGGACAGGGGGCCTGAACACTGAAGCTTTCTTT.

This clonotype has a count of ten or more. The chain links TRBV6-1 to TRBJ1-5, with no clear D. V lost 0 bases to trimming and J lost 8 bases, with 17 bases between them. The germline V gene has CDR1 MNHNS and CDR2 SASEGT. The CDR3 is made up of 16 amino acids. CDR3 loop: CASSEALALRVEPQHF. The CDR3 DNA follows: TGTGCCAGCAGTGAAGCTTTGGCCCTGAGGGTAGAGCCCCAGCATTTT.

This clonotype has ten or more counts. The junction shows a germline mismatch at one end, possibly a read error. V is TRBV7-7 and J is TRBJ1-1; 9 bases are a match to TRBD1. Germline CDR1 SSHAT, CDR2 FNYEAQ (reference sequence). The CDR3 loop spans 13 amino acids. The CDR3 protein is CASSSDRGTEAFF. The DNA for the CDR3 is TGTGCTAGCAGCTCGGACAGGGGCACTGAAGCTTTCTTT.

The chain uses TRBV19 and TRBJ1-4, with D possibly matching TRBD1 (6 bases). Germline lookup yields CDR1 LNHDA and CDR2 SQIVND (reference sequence). The CDR3 length is 15 residues. The germline V and J ends were trimmed by 4 bases and 3 bases, with 12 bases remaining between them. The CDR3 region is CASSKGGLANEKLFF. For the CDR3, the DNA is TGTGCCAGTAGTAAAGGGGGTCTAGCTAATGAAAAACTGTTTTTT.